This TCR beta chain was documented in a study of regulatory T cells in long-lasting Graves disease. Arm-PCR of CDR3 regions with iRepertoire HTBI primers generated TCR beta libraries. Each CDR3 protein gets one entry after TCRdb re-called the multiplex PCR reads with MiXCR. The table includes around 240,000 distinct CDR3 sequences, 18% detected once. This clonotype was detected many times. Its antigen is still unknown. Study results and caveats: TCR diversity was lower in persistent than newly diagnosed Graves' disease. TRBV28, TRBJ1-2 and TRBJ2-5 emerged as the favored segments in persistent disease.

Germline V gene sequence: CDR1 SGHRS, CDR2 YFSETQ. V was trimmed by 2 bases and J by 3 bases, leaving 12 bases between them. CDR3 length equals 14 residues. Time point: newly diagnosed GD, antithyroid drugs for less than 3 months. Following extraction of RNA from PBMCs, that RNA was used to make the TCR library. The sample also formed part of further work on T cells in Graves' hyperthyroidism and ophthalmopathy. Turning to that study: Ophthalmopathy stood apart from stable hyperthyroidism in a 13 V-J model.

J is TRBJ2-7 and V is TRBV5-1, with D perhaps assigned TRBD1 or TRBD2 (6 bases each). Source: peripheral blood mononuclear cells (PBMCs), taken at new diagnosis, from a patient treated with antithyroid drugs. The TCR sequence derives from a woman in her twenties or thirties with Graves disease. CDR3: CASSFLGGGYEQYF. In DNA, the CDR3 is TGCGCCAGCAGCTTTTTAGGGGGAGGCTACGAGCAGTACTTC.